This T cell receptor beta chain was observed in a study of T cell responses to AZD1222 COVID-19 vaccine. Study-level findings and limits: Reports say nearly half of spike-specific TCRs go after unmutated variant regions. Researchers report vaccine-associated CD4 TCRs spanning spike, with dominance at 160-218 and 743-854. Among those given AZD1222, only five to seven were seropositive at baseline.

Clones were sequenced by immunoSEQ multiplex PCR, and TCRdb holds only the in-frame ones, with some missing. The sample consists of 80,000 to 100,000 clones, 75% to 90% of them appearing once. With respect to this clone: Antigen unknown.

CDR1 and CDR2 from the germline V gene are LNHDA and SQIVND (reference sequence). This CDR3 is 16 amino acids long. V lost 3 bases and J lost 0; bases outside the gene matches: 4. The J gene is TRBJ2-3, the V gene TRBV19, with TRBD2 matching over 9 bases. The source of this sequence is an adult who received the AZD1222 COVID-19 vaccine. Sequencing was performed on peripheral blood, taken 28 days after the second AZD1222 dose. The CDR3 sequence is CASSIGLAPSTDTQYF. The CDR3 coding sequence is TGTGCCAGTAGTATCGGACTAGCGCCCAGCACAGATACGCAGTATTTT.